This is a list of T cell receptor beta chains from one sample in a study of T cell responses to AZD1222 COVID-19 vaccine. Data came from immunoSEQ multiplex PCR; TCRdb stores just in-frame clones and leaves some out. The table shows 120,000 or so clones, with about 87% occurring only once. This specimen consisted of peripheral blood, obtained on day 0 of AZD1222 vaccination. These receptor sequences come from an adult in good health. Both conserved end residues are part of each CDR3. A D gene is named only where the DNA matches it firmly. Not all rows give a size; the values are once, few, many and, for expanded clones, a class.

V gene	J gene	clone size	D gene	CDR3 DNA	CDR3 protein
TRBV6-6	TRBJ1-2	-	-	TGTGCCAGCAGTCCCGACCTTGGGGGGTGGGATTCTAACTATGGCTACACCTTC	CASSPDLGGWDSNYGYTF
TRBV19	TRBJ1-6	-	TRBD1	TGTGCCAGTAGTGACCCGGGACAGGGGGACGGATCACCCCTCCACTTT	CASSDPGQGDGSPLHF
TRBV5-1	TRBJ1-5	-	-	TGCGCCAGCAGCCTCGGGGGGGTGGATCAGCCCCAGCATTTT	CASSLGGVDQPQHF
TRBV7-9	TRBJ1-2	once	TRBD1	TGTGCCAGCAGCTTAGGAACTCAGGGGGTCTACTATGGCTACACCTTC	CASSLGTQGVYYGYTF
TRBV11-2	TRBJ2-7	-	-	TGTGCCAGCAGCTTAGTGGTGGGTTCGCAGTACTTC	CASSLVVGSQYF
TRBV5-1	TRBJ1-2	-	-	TGCGCCAGCCAGGAGGGCGGAACTAACTATGGCTACACCTTC	CASQEGGTNYGYTF
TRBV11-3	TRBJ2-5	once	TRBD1	TGTGCCAGCAGCTTAGCAGGGGGCGGACTCGAGACCCAGTACTTC	CASSLAGGGLETQYF
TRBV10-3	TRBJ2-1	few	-	TGTGCCATCAGTGAAAGTCCCGGTTATGAGCAGTTCTTC	CAISESPGYEQFF
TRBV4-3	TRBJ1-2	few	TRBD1	TGCGCCAGCAGCCAAGATCTATTGGGGACAGGGAACTATGGCTACACCTTC	CASSQDLLGTGNYGYTF
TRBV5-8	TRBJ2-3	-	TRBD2	TGTGCCAGCAGCTCAGGTCTGACTAGCGGGGCAACAGATACGCAGTATTTT	CASSSGLTSGATDTQYF
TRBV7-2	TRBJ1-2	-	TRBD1	TGTGCCAGCAGCCCAGGGACAGTTGGCTATGGCTACACCTTC	CASSPGTVGYGYTF
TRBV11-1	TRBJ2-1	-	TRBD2	TGTGCCAGCAGTCTCAGCTCCGGGGGGGCCGGCAATGAGCAGTTCTTC	CASSLSSGGAGNEQFF
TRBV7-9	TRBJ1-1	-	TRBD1	TGTGCCAGCAGTTCCCCAGGGACAGGGACCCCCTTGAACACTGAAGCTTTCTTT	CASSSPGTGTPLNTEAFF
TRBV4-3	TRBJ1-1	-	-	TGCGCCAGCAGCCAAGGAGGGGCGACTGAAGCTTTCTTT	CASSQGGATEAFF
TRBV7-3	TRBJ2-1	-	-	TGTGCCAGCAGCCCCGGACAGACCTACAATGAGCAGTTCTTC	CASSPGQTYNEQFF